The rows below give T cell receptor beta chains drawn from one sample of a study of cytomegalovirus exposure and HLA in healthy donors. Produced via immunoSEQ multiplex PCR; TCRdb's table is partial and in-frame only. The sample consists of some 310,000 clones, 88% of them appearing once. Specimen: PBMCs. All receptors come from a man between 25 and 39 years old in good health and CMV-seronegative. CDR3s include the opening cysteine and the closing phenylalanine or tryptophan. The D gene is left open where the match is weak. Size is stated for part of the rows, as once, few or many counts, or as a class when the clone is expanded.

>TRBD1|TRBJ2-7|15|few|TRBV19
TGTGCCAGTACAACCACCGGGACAGGGGGCTACGAGCAGTACTTC
CASTTTGTGGYEQYF
>-|TRBJ2-5|14|-|TRBV2
TGTGCCAGCAGTCCAGACACGTTTCTGGAGACCCAGTACTTC
CASSPDTFLETQYF
>-|TRBJ1-4|13|-|TRBV9
TGTGCCAGCAGCGTAGAGATCGCCGGGAAACTGTTTTTT
CASSVEIAGKLFF
>-|TRBJ1-1|15|-|TRBV25-1
TGTGCCAGCAGTGAGGCACAAGGGGCTGGGTCTGAAGCTTTCTTT
CASSEAQGAGSEAFF
>TRBD2|TRBJ2-3|15|-|TRBV18
TGTGCCAGCTCACCGGGACGGGGGGACACAGATACGCAGTATTTT
CASSPGRGDTDTQYF
>TRBD2|TRBJ2-1|17|-|TRBV5-1
TGCGCCAGCAGCTCGCACCCGGGACTAGCGGGGACATATGAGCAGTTCTTC
CASSSHPGLAGTYEQFF
>-|TRBJ1-5|13|-|TRBV19
TGTGCCAGTAGAACTACTTACACACGGCCCCAGCATTTT
CASRTTYTRPQHF
>-|TRBJ1-6|11|-|TRBV2
TGTGCCAGCAGACGGAATTCACCCCTCCACTTT
CASRRNSPLHF
>TRBD1|TRBJ2-5|17|-|TRBV7-6
TGTGCCAGCAGCCTACCAGGGGGCAAGAGAGACCAAGAGACCCAGTACTTC
CASSLPGGKRDQETQYF
>TRBD1|TRBJ2-6|18|-|TRBV5-1
TGCGCCAGCAGCTTGAGACGGGACAGGGCCTCTGGGGCCAACGTCCTGACTTTC
CASSLRRDRASGANVLTF
>-|TRBJ1-1|14|-|TRBV6-6
TGTGCCAGCAGTTACTCGAACCGGGGGACTGAAGCTTTCTTT
CASSYSNRGTEAFF
>TRBD2|TRBJ2-5|15|-|TRBV7-6
TGTGCCAGCAGCTTAGCCGGACTAGTTCAAGAGACCCAGTACTTC
CASSLAGLVQETQYF
>TRBD1|TRBJ2-2|14|-|TRBV18
TGTGCCAGCTCCGGACAGGGGAACACCGGGGAGCTGTTTTTT
CASSGQGNTGELFF
>TRBD1|TRBJ2-2|15|-|TRBV7-9
TGTGCCAGCAGCTTTGTGGGACAGGGGGCCGGGGAGCTGTTTTTT
CASSFVGQGAGELFF
>TRBD1|TRBJ2-5|15|-|TRBV6-1
TGTGCCAGCAGTGAAGGGGCGACAGGGAAGGAGACCCAGTACTTC
CASSEGATGKETQYF
>-|TRBJ1-1|13|-|TRBV6-1
TGTGCCAGCGGTATAGGGGCGAGGACTGAAGCTTTCTTT
CASGIGARTEAFF
>TRBD1|TRBJ2-7|15|once|TRBV5-1
TGCGCCAGCAGCTCAGGGGGCAACGGGGCGTACGAGCAGTACTTC
CASSSGGNGAYEQYF
>TRBD2|TRBJ2-3|14|-|TRBV5-1
TGCGCCAGCAGCTGGGGGACTAGCAGCGATACGCAGTATTTT
CASSWGTSSDTQYF
>-|TRBJ2-1|14|-|TRBV29-1
TGCAGCGTTGAAGCGGTACGGGGGAGGAATGAGCAGTTCTTC
CSVEAVRGRNEQFF
>TRBD1|TRBJ1-4|18|few|TRBV7-9
TGTGCCAGCAGCTTGCGCGGGACAGGGAAACCCTCTAATGAAAAACTGTTTTTT
CASSLRGTGKPSNEKLFF
>-|TRBJ1-2|14|-|TRBV18
TGTGCCAGCTCAATTCCAGGGGAAGACTATGGCTACACCTTC
CASSIPGEDYGYTF
>-|TRBJ2-2|13|few|TRBV19
TGTGCCAGTACCCCACTGAACACCGGGGAGCTGTTTTTT
CASTPLNTGELFF
>TRBD1|TRBJ2-7|17|-|TRBV27
TGTGCCAGCAGTTTGGACAGGGCCCGTCTCCGGGCGGGGGAGCAGTACTTC
CASSLDRARLRAGEQYF
>-|TRBJ2-5|15|-|TRBV2
TGTGCCAGCAGTGAGAATGTGGGGGCACGGGAGACCCAGTACTTC
CASSENVGARETQYF
>TRBD1|TRBJ1-1|13|few|TRBV19
TGTGCCAGCAGTGAGGACAGGGACACTGAAGCTTTCTTT
CASSEDRDTEAFF
>TRBD1|TRBJ1-1|13|-|TRBV7-9
TGTGCCAGCCGGGGACAGGGGTCCAACGAAGCTTTCTTT
CASRGQGSNEAFF
>-|TRBJ1-1|15|-|TRBV29-1
TGCAGCGTTGACAGTATGCCACTCCTAGACACTGAAGCTTTCTTT
CSVDSMPLLDTEAFF
>-|TRBJ1-5|16|-|TRBV6-1
TGTGCCAGCAGTGAACCCCAAAGTGCTGGAGCAGTGCCCCAGCATTTT
CASSEPQSAGAVPQHF
>-|TRBJ2-3|14|-|TRBV10-2
TGCGCCAGCAGTGAGTCGACGGCAGGCGGGGAGCAGTATTTT
CASSESTAGGEQYF
>TRBD1|TRBJ2-7|14|few|TRBV19
TGTGCCAGTAGTAGAACAGGGACAGAATACGAGCAGTACTTC
CASSRTGTEYEQYF
>-|TRBJ1-4|16|-|TRBV7-6
TGTGCCAGCAGCTCCGGACAGTCCGCAACTAATGAAAAACTGTTTTTT
CASSSGQSATNEKLFF
>-|TRBJ1-4|13|-|TRBV6-1
TGTGCCAGCAGCGGACAGTATAATGAAAAACTGTTTTTT
CASSGQYNEKLFF
>-|TRBJ1-4|18|-|TRBV4-2
TGTGCCAGCAGCCATTCTCCCGCGGGCGGAGCAACTAATGAAAAACTGTTTTTT
CASSHSPAGGATNEKLFF
>TRBD1|TRBJ2-7|14|-|TRBV30
TGTGCCTGGGATCCCGGGACAGGGGACTACGAGCAGTACTTC
CAWDPGTGDYEQYF
>TRBD1|TRBJ1-2|18|-|TRBV9
TGTGCCAGCAGCGTCGACCGGGACAGGGCCCTGGTCACATATGGCTACACCTTC
CASSVDRDRALVTYGYTF
>TRBD1|TRBJ1-6|14|few|TRBV27
TGTGCCAGCAGAGTGGGACAGAATAATTCACCCCTCCACTTT
CASRVGQNNSPLHF
>-|TRBJ1-4|14|-|TRBV5-6
TGTGCCAGCAGCCAGGGCCGGGCCCAGAAAGTACTGTTTTTT
CASSQGRAQKVLFF
>-|TRBJ1-1|14|-|TRBV5-5
TGTGCCAGCAGCTCTCAGGGGTACGGCACTGAAGCTTTCTTT
CASSSQGYGTEAFF
>TRBD2|TRBJ2-5|16|-|TRBV11-2
TGTGCCAGCAGCCTCTTAAGCGGGGGACCCCAAGAGACCCAGTACTTC
CASSLLSGGPQETQYF
>-|TRBJ1-4|16|-|TRBV4-1
TGCGCCAGCAGCCCCCACAGCCGGGAGGCTAATGAAAAACTGTTTTTT
CASSPHSREANEKLFF
>TRBD2|TRBJ2-1|13|-|TRBV9
TGTGCCAGCAGCGTACTAGCGGGAGGAGAGCAGTTCTTC
CASSVLAGGEQFF